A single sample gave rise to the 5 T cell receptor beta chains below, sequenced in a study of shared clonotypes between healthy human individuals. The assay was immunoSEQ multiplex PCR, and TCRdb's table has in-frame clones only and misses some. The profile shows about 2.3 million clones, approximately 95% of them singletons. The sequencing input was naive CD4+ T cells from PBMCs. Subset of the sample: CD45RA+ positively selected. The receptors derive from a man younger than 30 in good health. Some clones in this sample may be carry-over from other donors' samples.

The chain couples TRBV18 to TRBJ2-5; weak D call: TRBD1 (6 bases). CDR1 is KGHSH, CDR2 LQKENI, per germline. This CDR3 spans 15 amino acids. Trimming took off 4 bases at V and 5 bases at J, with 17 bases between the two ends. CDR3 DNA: TGTGCCAGCTCACAACAGGGCGCCGGCGGGGAGACCCAGTACTTC. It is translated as CASSQQGAGGETQYF.

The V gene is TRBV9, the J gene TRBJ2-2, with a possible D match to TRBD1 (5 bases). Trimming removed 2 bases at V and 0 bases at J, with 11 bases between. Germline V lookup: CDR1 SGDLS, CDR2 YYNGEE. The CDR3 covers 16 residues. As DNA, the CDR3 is TGTGCCAGCAGCGTCAGGGTTAGTCCGAACACCGGGGAGCTGTTTTTT. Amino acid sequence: CASSVRVSPNTGELFF.

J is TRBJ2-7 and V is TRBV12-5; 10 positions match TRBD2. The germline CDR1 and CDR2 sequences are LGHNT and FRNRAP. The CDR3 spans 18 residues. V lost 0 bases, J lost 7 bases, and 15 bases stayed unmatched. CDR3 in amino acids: CASGLVPGLAGDPWEQYF. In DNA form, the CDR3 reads TGTGCTAGTGGTTTGGTACCAGGTCTAGCGGGAGACCCCTGGGAGCAGTACTTC.

In DNA form, the CDR3 reads TGTGCCATCAAAGGAGCGGTCCTAGGGAATCAGCCCCAGCATTTT. Its protein is CAIKGAVLGNQPQHF. The chain has TRBV28 and TRBJ1-5, with unresolved D. This CDR3 contains 15 residues. The germline gives CDR1 MDHEN, CDR2 SYDVKM. V was clipped by 10 bases and J by 4 bases, with 20 bases between them.

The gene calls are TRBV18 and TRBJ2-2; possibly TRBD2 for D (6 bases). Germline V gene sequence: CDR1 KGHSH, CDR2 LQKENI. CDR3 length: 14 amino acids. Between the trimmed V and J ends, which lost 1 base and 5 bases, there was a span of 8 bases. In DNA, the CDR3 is TGTGCCAGCTCACCACTGCGGGAAACCGGGGAGCTGTTTTTT. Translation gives CASSPLRETGELFF. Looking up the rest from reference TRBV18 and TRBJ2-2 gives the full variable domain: NAGVMQNPRHLVRRRGQEARLRCSPMKGHSHVYWYRQLPEEGLKFMVYLQKENIIDESGMPKERFSAEFPKEGPSILRIQQVVRGDSAAYFCASSPLRETGELFFGEGSRLTVL.